This record covers a single TCR beta chain. Antigen: not known. These data are taken from a study of PD-L1 blockade in urothelial cancer. Whole-study findings and limits: Blood TCR clonality below the median before treatment was a predictor of better survival. Enhanced expansion of tumor-associated blood clones at 3 weeks characterized durable-benefit patients.

This sample's time point: pretreatment peripheral blood. Added to each PCR by spiking were synthetic TCR analog templates. Only in-frame clones appear in the TCRdb table, and some are missing; sequencing was by immunoSEQ multiplex PCR. The table records 50,000 to 70,000 clones, 80% to 90% of them present only once. This CDR3 is built from 17 residues. Germline V CDR1 and CDR2: SGHAT, FQNNGV. V dropped 5 bases and J dropped 3; count of bases not matched to a gene: 9. The TCR was taken from a man between 65 and 80 years old with urothelial cancer. The chain couples TRBV11-2 to TRBJ2-2, with TRBD2 identical over 10 bases. The sequencing here drew on PBMCs, taken around atezolizumab (anti-PD-L1) treatment. CDR3 coding DNA: TGTGCCAGCAGCCGGCACTCTAGCGGGAGTGACACCGGGGAGCTGTTTTTT. Translating gives CASSRHSSGSDTGELFF.